These 19 T cell receptor beta chains came from one sample sequenced in a study of T-cell memory formation after mild COVID-19. Each CDR3 protein gets one entry after TCRdb re-called the 5' RACE reads with MiXCR. The sample holds about 400,000 distinct CDR3 sequences, roughly 15% seen once. Input material: PBMCs or a T cell subset sorted from them (not recorded which). These receptors were obtained from a man aged 18 to 30 who had mild COVID-19 (a few samples of this study predate the infection). Cell type and time point are not known.

This clonotype was observed a handful of times. V gene TRBV3-1 combines with J gene TRBJ2-3, with 7 bases fitting TRBD2. V lost 0 bases and J lost 6; bases outside the gene matches: 6. CDR1 and CDR2 from the germline V gene are LGHDT and YNNKEL (reference sequence). This CDR3 spans 15 amino acids. CDR3: CASSQEAPGGDTQYF. DNA for the CDR3: TGTGCCAGCAGCCAAGAGGCCCCCGGGGGGGATACGCAGTATTTT.

The genes are TRBV20-1 and TRBJ1-5; D uncertain. Trimming removed 0 bases at V and 10 bases at J, with 13 bases between. This CDR3 has 13 residues. Germline CDR1 is DFQATT and CDR2 is SNEGSKA (reference sequence). CDR3: CSAREPRGSPQHF. The DNA for the CDR3 is TGCAGTGCTAGAGAGCCCCGGGGAAGCCCCCAGCATTTT.

The J gene is TRBJ1-5, the V gene TRBV7-8; D call uncertain. CDR1 is SGHVS and CDR2 is FQNEAQ in the germline V gene. Trimming stripped 2 bases from V and 1 base from J, with 6 bases between. CDR3 length: 14 amino acids. CDR3 in amino acids: CASSLISSNQPQHF. The CDR3 coding sequence is TGTGCCAGCAGCTTAATCTCCAGCAATCAGCCCCAGCATTTT.

This clonotype was counted between two and nine times. The chain is built from TRBV29-1 and TRBJ1-1; D possibly corresponds to TRBD1 (5 bases). The CDR3 length is 14 residues. Trimming removed 5 bases at V and 4 bases at J, with 17 bases between. From germline, CDR1 is SQVTM and CDR2 ANQGSEA. The CDR3 sequence is CSVRGRISGTEAFF. CDR3 DNA sequence: TGCAGCGTTCGGGGGAGAATATCGGGCACTGAAGCTTTCTTT.

This clonotype was detected only a few times. The chain joins TRBV6-1 to TRBJ2-5; D remains unclear. Trimming removed 2 bases at V and 5 bases at J, with 9 bases between. CDR3 length: 13 amino acids. Germline values: CDR1 MNHNS, CDR2 SASEGT. The CDR3 spells CASSERHGETQYF. CDR3 coding DNA: TGTGCCAGCAGTGAACGACACGGGGAGACCCAGTACTTC.

In this sample, this clonotype turned up a few times. The chain uses TRBV7-3 and TRBJ2-4, with D hard to call. The CDR3 extends over 15 amino acids. Germline V CDR1 and CDR2: SGHTA, FQGTGA. Trimming removed 3 bases at V and 10 bases at J, with 19 bases between. DNA for the CDR3: TGTGCCAGCAGCTTGAGCCCTGGGTCAATGAGGATTCAGTACTTC. Protein product: CASSLSPGSMRIQYF.

This clonotype has at least ten counts. This chain joins TRBV20-1 and TRBJ1-2; TRBD1 matches at 8 bases. Per the germline V gene, CDR1 is DFQATT and CDR2 is SNEGSKA (reference sequence). The CDR3 covers 15 residues. V shed 6 bases and J 7 bases; nucleotides not matched to a gene: 16. The chain's CDR3 is CSASGTGWSTAGYTF. The DNA for the CDR3 is TGCAGTGCGAGCGGGACAGGCTGGAGTACGGCTGGCTACACCTTC.

The chain links TRBV5-1 to TRBJ2-2, with 10 positions matching TRBD2. There are 15 residues in the CDR3. Germline V gives CDR1 SGHRS, CDR2 YFSETQ. With 4 bases clipped from V and 4 bases from J, the junction kept 4 bases outside the gene matches. The CDR3 DNA reads TGCGCCAGCAGCCCGGGACTAGCGAGCACCGGGGAGCTGTTTTTT. Translation gives CASSPGLASTGELFF. Supplemented by reference TRBV5-1 and TRBJ2-2, the full variable domain reads KAGVTQTPRYLIKTRGQQVTLSCSPISGHRSVSWYQQTPGQGLQFLFEYFSETQRNKGNFPGRFSGRQFSNSRSEMNVSTLELGDSALYLCASSPGLASTGELFFGEGSRLTVL.

The chain joins TRBV18 to TRBJ2-7; 7 bases map to TRBD1. Germline trimming cut 3 bases from V and 5 bases from J; bases unmatched to any gene: 7. CDR1 is KGHSH and CDR2 is LQKENI in the germline V gene. CDR3 length equals 14 residues. The CDR3 nucleotides are TGTGCCAGCTCACCCCGACAGGGCCAAGACGAGCAGTACTTC. Its translation: CASSPRQGQDEQYF.

The chain is built from TRBV20-1 and TRBJ2-3, with D perhaps TRBD2 (5 bases). The CDR3 spans 14 residues. Germline CDR1 reads DFQATT; CDR2 reads SNEGSKA (reference sequence). With 0 bases removed from V and 5 bases from J, the gap between germline ends came to 12 bases. The CDR3 coding sequence is TGCAGTGCTAGAGAGCGGGCTAGGGTAGATACGCAGTATTTT. Protein sequence: CSARERARVDTQYF.

This clonotype was found a few times. V gene TRBV7-2 combines with J gene TRBJ2-1; D unclear. The CDR3 sequence is 15 residues long. V was trimmed by 6 bases and J by 6 bases, leaving 18 bases between them. The germline V gene has CDR1 SGHTA and CDR2 FQGNSA. The CDR3 is CASSPDRAVINEQFF. The CDR3 DNA follows: TGTGCCAGCAGTCCGGACCGGGCGGTGATCAATGAGCAGTTCTTC.

This clonotype has only a few counts. The chain combines TRBV6-2 or TRBV6-3 with TRBJ2-5; 9 bases align to TRBD2. CDR1 MNHEY and CDR2 SVGEGT come from the germline V gene. The CDR3 length is 16 residues. The ends lost 5 bases at V and 1 base at J; junction bases unmatched: 8. In DNA, the CDR3 is TGTGCCAGCAGTCGCGGGGGGGGCTGGCCCCAAGAGACCCAGTACTTC. It specifies CASSRGGGWPQETQYF.

This clonotype has more than one count but fewer than ten. The J gene is TRBJ1-1, the V gene TRBV9; perhaps TRBD1 as D (5 bases). The CDR3 covers 15 residues. Per germline, CDR1 SGDLS and CDR2 YYNGEE. Trimming cost V 0 bases and J 0 bases, with 9 bases left between them. This chain's CDR3 is CASSVARGVNTEAFF. The CDR3 coding sequence is TGTGCCAGCAGCGTAGCGCGAGGGGTGAACACTGAAGCTTTCTTT.

The sample holds a few counts of this clonotype. This sequence joins TRBV11-2 and TRBJ2-2, with D perhaps TRBD2 (6 bases). The CDR3 is made up of 15 amino acids. Germline CDR1 is SGHAT and CDR2 is FQNNGV. With 4 bases removed from V and 1 base from J, the gap between germline ends came to 10 bases. CDR3 coding DNA: TGTGCCAGCAGCTGGGGAGCGGGGAACACCGGGGAGCTGTTTTTT. Protein product: CASSWGAGNTGELFF.

The V call is TRBV12-3 or TRBV12-4, the J call TRBJ2-1; D perhaps matches TRBD2 (5 bases). The germline V and J ends were trimmed by 5 bases and 9 bases, with 8 bases remaining between them. The CDR3 is 11 amino acids. The CDR3 bases are TGTGCCAGCAGTCTTAGCGCTGAGCAGTTCTTC. This sequence encodes CASSLSAEQFF.

This clonotype was seen only a few times. This sequence joins TRBV7-2 and TRBJ2-3; tentatively, D is TRBD1 or TRBD2 (6 bases each). With 5 bases removed from V and 3 bases from J, the gap between germline ends came to 12 bases. This CDR3 has 14 amino acids. From germline, CDR1 is SGHTA and CDR2 FQGNSA. The CDR3 sequence: CASSTGAGTDTQYF. The CDR3 region has the DNA TGTGCCAGCAGCACGGGGGCAGGGACAGATACGCAGTATTTT.

V and J are TRBV20-1 and TRBJ2-3; TRBD2 aligns across 9 bases. The CDR3 is 15 amino acids. V gave up 6 bases and J gave up 3 bases; unmatched junction bases: 10. The V gene's germline CDR1 is DFQATT and CDR2 SNEGSKA (reference sequence). The CDR3 is CSANLAGGQTDTQYF. The CDR3 DNA reads as TGCAGTGCGAACCTGGCGGGGGGGCAAACAGATACGCAGTATTTT.

This clonotype appeared a few times. The chain is built from TRBV6-1 and TRBJ2-7; tentatively, D is TRBD2 (6 bases). With 2 bases removed from V and 7 bases from J, the gap between germline ends came to 12 bases. The CDR3 is made up of 13 amino acids. Germline V CDR1 and CDR2: MNHNS, SASEGT. The CDR3, as DNA: TGTGCCAGCAGTGAAATGGGTCGGGGGGAGCAGTACTTC. Amino acid sequence: CASSEMGRGEQYF.

This clonotype was recorded a few times. The chain couples TRBV6-2 or TRBV6-3 to TRBJ2-7, with D tentatively TRBD2 (7 bases). In germline, CDR1 is MNHEY, CDR2 SVGEGT. This CDR3 is 14 amino acids long. With 5 bases removed from V and 2 bases from J, the gap between germline ends came to 13 bases. The CDR3 coding sequence is TGTGCCAGCAGTAACCGGGGGGCTACCTACGAGCAGTACGTC. The encoded protein is CASSNRGATYEQYV.